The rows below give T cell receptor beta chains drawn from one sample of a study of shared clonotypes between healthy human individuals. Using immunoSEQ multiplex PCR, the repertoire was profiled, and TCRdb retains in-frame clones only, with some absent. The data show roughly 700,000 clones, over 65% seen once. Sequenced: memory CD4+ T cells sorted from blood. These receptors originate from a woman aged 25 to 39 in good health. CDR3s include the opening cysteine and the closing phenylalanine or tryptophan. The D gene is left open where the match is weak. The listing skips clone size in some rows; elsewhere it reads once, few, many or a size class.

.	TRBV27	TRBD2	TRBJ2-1	TGTGCCAGCAGTTTATTAAGCCCTGGGACTAGCTGGGATGAGCAGTTCTTC	CASSLLSPGTSWDEQFF
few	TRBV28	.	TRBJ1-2	TGTGCCAGCAGTTTAACTCGACTGACAGCTAACTATGGCTACACCTTC	CASSLTRLTANYGYTF
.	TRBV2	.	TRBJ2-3	TGTGCCAGCAGTGAAGCGTCCGGGGTGGATACGCAGTATTTT	CASSEASGVDTQYF
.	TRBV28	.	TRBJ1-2	TGTGCCAGCAGTGATGACAGGAGATATGGCTACACCTTC	CASSDDRRYGYTF
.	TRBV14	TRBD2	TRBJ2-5	TGTGCCAGCAGCCCCCGGTGGATAGCGGGAGTGGAGACCCAGTACTTC	CASSPRWIAGVETQYF
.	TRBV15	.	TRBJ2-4	TGTGCCACCAGCAGAGATTCCGGGAGAGCCAAAAACATTCAGTACTTC	CATSRDSGRAKNIQYF
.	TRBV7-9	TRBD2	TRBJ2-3	TGTGCCAGCAGCGAACCGGGACTAGCGGGAGGGTCCACAGATACGCAGTATTTT	CASSEPGLAGGSTDTQYF
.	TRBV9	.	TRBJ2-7	TGTGCCAGCAGCGTTAGTAGTAGGGGAGCCGAGCAGTACTTC	CASSVSSRGAEQYF
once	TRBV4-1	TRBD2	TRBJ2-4	TGCGCCAGCAGCCAAGAGAGTTATGGACTAGCGATTGGGTCCAAAAACATTCAGTACTTC	CASSQESYGLAIGSKNIQYF
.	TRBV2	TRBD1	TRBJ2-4	TGTGCCAGCAAGGCCCCGGGACAGATAACAGCCAAAAACATTCAGTACTTC	CASKAPGQITAKNIQYF
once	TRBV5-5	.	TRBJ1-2	TGTGCCAGCAGCTTGAACCCCCACAGACTCACTAACTATGGCTACACCTTC	CASSLNPHRLTNYGYTF
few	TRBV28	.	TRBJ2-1	TGTGCCAGCAGTTTACCTGGGAGCTCCTACAATGAGCAGTTCTTC	CASSLPGSSYNEQFF
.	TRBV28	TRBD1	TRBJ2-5	TGTGCCACCTTCGACAGGGCCCAAGAGACCCAGTACTTC	CATFDRAQETQYF
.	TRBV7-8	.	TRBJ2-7	TGTGCCAGCAGCCTCCAAAACGAGCAGTACTTC	CASSLQNEQYF
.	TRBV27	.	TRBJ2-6	TGTGCCAGCTTACCGTCACCCGGGGCAGCATACTCTGGGGCCAACGTCCTGACTTTC	CASLPSPGAAYSGANVLTF
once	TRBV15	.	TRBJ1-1	TGTGCCACCAGCTCCCAGGGGAGCACTGAAGCTTTCTTT	CATSSQGSTEAFF
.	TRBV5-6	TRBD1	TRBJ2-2	TGTGCCAGCAGACTTACAGGGGGCGGAAAAACCGGGGAGCTGTTTTTT	CASRLTGGGKTGELFF
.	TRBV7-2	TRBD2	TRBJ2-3	TGTGCCAGCTTAGCGGGAGTGTTCACAGATACGCAGTATTTT	CASLAGVFTDTQYF
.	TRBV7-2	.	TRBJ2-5	TGTGCCAGCAGCTTATCAGGTATCGAAGAGACCCAGTACTTC	CASSLSGIEETQYF
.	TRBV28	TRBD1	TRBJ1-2	TGTGCCAGCAGTTTAGTTCAGGGGGCCTATGGCTACACCTTC	CASSLVQGAYGYTF
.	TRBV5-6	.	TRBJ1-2	TGTGCCAGCAGCTCGCAGGGACGGCGGATGGGGTATGGCTACACCTTC	CASSSQGRRMGYGYTF
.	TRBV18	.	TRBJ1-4	TGTGCCAGCTCACCGGGACCTAATGAAAAACTGTTTTTT	CASSPGPNEKLFF
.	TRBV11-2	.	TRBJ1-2	TGTGCCAGCAGCTTTAAGGTACCAGGGCGAGTCTATGGCTACACCTTC	CASSFKVPGRVYGYTF
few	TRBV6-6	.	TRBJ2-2	TGTGCCAGCACGTCCCGGGGGAGGAGGAACACCGGGGAGCTGTTTTTT	CASTSRGRRNTGELFF
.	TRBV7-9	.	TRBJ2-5	TGTGCCAGCAGCTTAGTGGAAGGAAGTCAAGAGACCCAGTACTTC	CASSLVEGSQETQYF
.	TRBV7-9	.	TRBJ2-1	TGTGCCAGCAGCCGCGCCCTCCTGGGGACCTCCTACAATGAGCAGTTCTTC	CASSRALLGTSYNEQFF
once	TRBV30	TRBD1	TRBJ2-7	TGTGCCTGGAGTCGGGGACAGACCTACGAGCAGTACTTC	CAWSRGQTYEQYF
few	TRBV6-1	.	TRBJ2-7	TGTGCCAGCAGTGCTGGACTGTCCGCTGTGCAGTACTTC	CASSAGLSAVQYF
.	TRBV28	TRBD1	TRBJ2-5	TGTGCCAGCACCTGGACAGGGGTTCAAGAGACCCAGTACTTC	CASTWTGVQETQYF
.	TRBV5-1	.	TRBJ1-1	TGCGCCAGCAGCTTGGACGGGCAGGGAATGAACACTGAAGCTTTCTTT	CASSLDGQGMNTEAFF
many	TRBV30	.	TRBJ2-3	TGTGCCTGGAGGGGTCAGGTCGAGTCGGATACGCAGTATTTT	CAWRGQVESDTQYF
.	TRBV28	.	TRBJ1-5	TGTGCCAGCAGTTTAACCCCCGGGGGGCCCAATCAGCCCCAGCATTTT	CASSLTPGGPNQPQHF
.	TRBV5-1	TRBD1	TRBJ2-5	TGCGCCAGCAGCTTGGGGGTGGACAGGGAAGAGACCCAGTACTTC	CASSLGVDREETQYF
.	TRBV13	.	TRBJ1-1	TGTGCCAGCAGCGTGGAATACACTGAAGCTTTCTTT	CASSVEYTEAFF
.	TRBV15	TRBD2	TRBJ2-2	TGTGCCACCAGCAGACTAGCGGGAGCTGGCGGGGAGCTGTTTTTT	CATSRLAGAGGELFF
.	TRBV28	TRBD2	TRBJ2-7	TGTGCCAGCGTGAGGACTAGCGGCTACGAGCAGTACTTC	CASVRTSGYEQYF
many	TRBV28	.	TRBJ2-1	TGTGCCAGCAGCAGCCACAATGAGCAGTTCTTC	CASSSHNEQFF
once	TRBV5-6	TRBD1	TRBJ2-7	TGTGCCAGCAGCCCAGGACAGGGGCCCTACGAGCAGTACTTC	CASSPGQGPYEQYF
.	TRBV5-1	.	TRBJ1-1	TGCGCCAGCAGCTTGTCCGCCGTTGCGGGGACTGAAGCTTTCTTT	CASSLSAVAGTEAFF
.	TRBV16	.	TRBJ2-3	TGTGCCAGCAGCCAATATAGGGGTGAATCAGATACGCAGTATTTT	CASSQYRGESDTQYF
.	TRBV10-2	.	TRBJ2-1	TGCGCCAGCAGTGGTCTAGCGAGCAATGAGCAGTTCTTC	CASSGLASNEQFF
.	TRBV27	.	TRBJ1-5	TGTGCCAGCAGTTCCCGGGACGGTAATCAGCCCCAGCATTTT	CASSSRDGNQPQHF
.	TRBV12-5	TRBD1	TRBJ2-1	TGTGCTAGTGGTTTTAGGGGGCTAAGTGAGCAGTTCTTC	CASGFRGLSEQFF
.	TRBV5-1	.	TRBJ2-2	TGCGCCAGCAGCTTGGATCCGGGTTACGGGGAGCTGTTTTTT	CASSLDPGYGELFF
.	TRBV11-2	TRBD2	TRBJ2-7	TGTGCCAGCAGCCCGGGACTAGCGGGCGAATCTCCTAGCTCCTACGAGCAGTACTTC	CASSPGLAGESPSSYEQYF
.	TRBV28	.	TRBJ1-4	TGTGCCAGCAGTTTATGGGGTACTGAAAAACTGTTTTTT	CASSLWGTEKLFF
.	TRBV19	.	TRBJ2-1	TGTGCCAGTAGGGGCGGTCGGGGTTCGTTAAGTTCCTCCTACAATGAGCAGTTCTTC	CASRGGRGSLSSSYNEQFF
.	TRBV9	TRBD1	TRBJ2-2	TGTGCCAGCAGCTTATCGACAGGGTCGAACACCGGGGAGCTGTTTTTT	CASSLSTGSNTGELFF
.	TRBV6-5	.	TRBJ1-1	TGTGCCATCAGCCCCCCGGGGAACACTGAAGCTTTCTTT	CAISPPGNTEAFF
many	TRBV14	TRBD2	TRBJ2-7	TGTGCCAGCAGCCCACTAGCGGGAGGTTTTCTCGAGCAGTACTTC	CASSPLAGGFLEQYF
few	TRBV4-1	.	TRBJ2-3	TGCGCCAGCAGCCAAGTAGCCGAGGGCCCTAGCACAGATACGCAGTATTTT	CASSQVAEGPSTDTQYF
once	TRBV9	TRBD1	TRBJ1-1	TGTGCCAGCACTCAGGGGGCGGGCGGATCGGGGAGCACTGAAGCTTTCTTT	CASTQGAGGSGSTEAFF